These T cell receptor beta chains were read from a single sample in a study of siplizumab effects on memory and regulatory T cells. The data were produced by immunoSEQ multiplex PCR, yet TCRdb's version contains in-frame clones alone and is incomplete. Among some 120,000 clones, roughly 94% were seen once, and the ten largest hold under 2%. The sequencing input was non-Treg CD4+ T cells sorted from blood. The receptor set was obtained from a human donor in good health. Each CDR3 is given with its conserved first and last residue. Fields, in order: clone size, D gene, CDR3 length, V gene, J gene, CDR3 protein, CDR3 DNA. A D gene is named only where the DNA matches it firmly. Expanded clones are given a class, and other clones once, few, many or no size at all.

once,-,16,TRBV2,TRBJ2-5,CASSDLGGAVGETQYF,TGTGCCAGCAGTGACTTGGGCGGGGCCGTCGGAGAGACCCAGTACTTC
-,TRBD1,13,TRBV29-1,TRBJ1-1,CSVVAGGSTEAFF,TGCAGCGTTGTAGCAGGGGGTAGCACTGAAGCTTTCTTT
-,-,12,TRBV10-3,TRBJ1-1,CATGGTDTEAFF,TGTGCCACCGGAGGGACCGACACTGAAGCTTTCTTT
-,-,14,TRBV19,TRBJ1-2,CASSIGGPNYGYTF,TGTGCCAGTAGTATCGGAGGGCCAAACTATGGCTACACCTTC
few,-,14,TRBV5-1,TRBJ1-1,CASSLVFDRDEAFF,TGCGCCAGCAGCTTGGTATTTGATAGGGATGAAGCTTTCTTT
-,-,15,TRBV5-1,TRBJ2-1,CASSLIRESYNEQFF,TGCGCCAGCAGCTTGATCCGGGAGTCCTACAATGAGCAGTTCTTC
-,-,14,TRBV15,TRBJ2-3,CATSRQIERDTQYF,TGTGCCACCAGCAGACAAATAGAAAGAGATACGCAGTATTTT
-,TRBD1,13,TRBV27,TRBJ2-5,CASSPRGQATQYF,TGTGCCAGCAGTCCCAGGGGACAGGCGACCCAGTACTTC
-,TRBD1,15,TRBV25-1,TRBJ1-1,CASSEWEGASTEAFF,TGTGCCAGCAGTGAATGGGAGGGGGCAAGTACTGAAGCTTTCTTT
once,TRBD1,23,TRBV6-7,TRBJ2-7,CASSYLVDRGIVAYGQSSYEQYF,TGTGCCAGCAGTTACTTAGTGGACAGGGGAATTGTAGCGTATGGTCAGAGCTCCTACGAGCAGTACTTC
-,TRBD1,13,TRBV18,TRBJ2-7,CASSGDSFYEQYF,TGTGCCAGCTCAGGGGACAGTTTCTACGAGCAGTACTTC
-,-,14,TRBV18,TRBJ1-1,CASSPLRLNTEAFF,TGTGCCAGCTCACCATTGCGCCTAAACACTGAAGCTTTCTTT
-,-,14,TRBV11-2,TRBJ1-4,CASSLPRPREKLFF,TGTGCCAGCAGCTTACCCCGCCCGAGGGAAAAACTGTTTTTT
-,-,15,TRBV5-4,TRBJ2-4,CASSLAGGPKNIQYF,TGTGCCAGCAGCTTGGCCGGCGGACCCAAAAACATTCAGTACTTC
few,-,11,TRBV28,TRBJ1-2,CASRGHYGYTF,TGTGCCAGCAGAGGTCACTATGGCTACACCTTC
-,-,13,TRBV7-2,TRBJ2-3,CASSIRASDTQYF,TGTGCCAGCAGCATTCGGGCTTCAGATACGCAGTATTTT
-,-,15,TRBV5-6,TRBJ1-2,CASSSRTPTGYGYTF,TGTGCCAGCAGCTCTAGGACACCCACCGGCTATGGCTACACCTTC
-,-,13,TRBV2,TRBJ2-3,CASMPERLGTQYF,TGTGCCAGCATGCCTGAAAGGTTAGGTACGCAGTATTTT
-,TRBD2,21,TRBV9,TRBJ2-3,CASSVGLFRIAGGPGTDTQYF,TGTGCCAGCAGCGTAGGTTTGTTCCGGATAGCGGGAGGGCCTGGCACAGATACGCAGTATTTT
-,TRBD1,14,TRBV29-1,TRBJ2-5,CSVGGQAIEETQYF,TGCAGCGTGGGCGGACAGGCTATAGAAGAGACCCAGTACTTC
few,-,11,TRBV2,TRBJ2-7,CASSGQYEQYF,TGTGCCAGCAGTGGACAATACGAGCAGTACTTC
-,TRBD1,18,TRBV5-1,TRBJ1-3,CASSFSSQGPHSGNTIYF,TGCGCCAGCAGCTTTTCGTCACAGGGGCCTCACTCTGGAAACACCATATATTTT
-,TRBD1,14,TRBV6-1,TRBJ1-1,CASIQRGQGTEAFF,TGTGCCAGCATTCAAAGGGGGCAGGGCACTGAAGCTTTCTTT
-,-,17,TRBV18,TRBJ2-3,CASSPQGELLDTDTQYF,TGTGCCAGCTCACCACAAGGCGAGTTGTTGGACACAGATACGCAGTATTTT
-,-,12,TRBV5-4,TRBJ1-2,CATQTGSFGYTF,TGTGCCACCCAAACGGGTAGTTTTGGCTACACCTTC
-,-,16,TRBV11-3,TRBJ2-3,CASSLGGKRSTDTQYF,TGTGCCAGCAGCTTAGGGGGAAAGAGGAGCACAGATACGCAGTATTTT